Shown below are 7 T cell receptor beta chains from a single sample sequenced in a study of T cell repertoires in cytomegalovirus infection. Antigen specificity for these receptors is unknown. TCRdb reprocessed the reads via MiXCR and lists one record per CDR3 protein. The sample has 900,000 to 950,000 distinct CDR3 sequences, around a third seen once. The sequencing used cultured CD8+ T cells from PBMCs, collected from culture after CMV antigen stimulation. These receptors were taken from a human donor in good health (CMV status not recorded). Some clones in this sample may be carry-over from other donors' samples.

V gene TRBV27 combines with J gene TRBJ2-3; D may be TRBD1 (6 bases). Trimming shortened V by 8 bases and J by 0 bases, and 12 bases separated the two germline ends. Germline values: CDR1 MNHEY, CDR2 SMNVEV (reference sequence). CDR3 length: 14 residues. CDR3 loop: CASASGVSTDTQYF. The CDR3 DNA sequence: TGTGCCAGCGCATCAGGGGTCAGCACAGATACGCAGTATTTT.

In its sample, this clonotype was seen once. Given a much more abundant clone one base away, this may be a read error. The rearrangement links TRBV7-2 to TRBJ2-7; tentatively, D is TRBD1 (6 bases). The CDR3 runs 14 residues. Germline CDR1 SGHTA, CDR2 FQGNSA. The V and J ends lost 1 base and 2 bases respectively, with 9 bases between them. The CDR3 here is CASSLGGDTYEQYV. The CDR3 nucleotides are TGTGCCAGCAGCTTAGGAGGGGACACCTACGAGCAGTACGTC.

CDR3 region: CASSWGAYEQYF. In nucleotides, the CDR3 is TGTGCCAGCAGCTGGGGGGCGTACGAGCAGTACTTC. The V call is TRBV5-8, the J call TRBJ2-7, with D perhaps matching TRBD1 or TRBD2 (6 bases each). Germline CDR1 is SGHTS and CDR2 is YDEGEE. This CDR3 has 12 residues. V was trimmed by 3 bases and J by 4 bases, leaving 8 bases between them.

In this sample, this clonotype turned up a few times. J is TRBJ1-2 and V is TRBV28; weak D call: TRBD1 (5 bases). Germline V lookup: CDR1 MDHEN, CDR2 SYDVKM. The length of the CDR3 is 13 residues. Trimming left V 10 bases short and J 4 bases short, with 16 bases between. The CDR3 DNA is TGTGCCATTATAGGGGAAAGAAGCTATGGCTACACCTTC. This sequence encodes CAIIGERSYGYTF.

This chain uses TRBV27 with TRBJ2-2; D perhaps matches TRBD1 (5 bases). Trimming stripped 3 bases from V and 0 bases from J, with 8 bases between. Germline CDR1 is MNHEY and CDR2 is SMNVEV (reference sequence). The CDR3 spans 15 residues. The CDR3 DNA is TGTGCCAGCAGTTTTGCAGGGACGAACACCGGGGAGCTGTTTTTT. Residues: CASSFAGTNTGELFF.

This clonotype is a singleton in its sample. The CDR3 is CASSIFGQIATNEKLFF. CDR3 bases: TGTGCCAGTAGTATATTTGGACAAATTGCAACTAATGAAAAACTGTTTTTT. This chain links TRBV19 with TRBJ1-4, with D possibly matching TRBD1 (5 bases). Germline-derived CDR1 and CDR2 are LNHDA and SQIVND (reference sequence). CDR3 length: 17 amino acids. Trimming cost V 2 bases and J 0 bases, with 13 bases left between them.

The chain couples TRBV2 to TRBJ2-7; 8 nucleotides match TRBD2. The CDR3 is 12 amino acids. V lost 8 bases and J lost 3; bases outside the gene matches: 3. The V gene's germline CDR1 is SNHLY and CDR2 FYNNEI. This CDR3 reads CASDAGGYEQYF. DNA of the CDR3: TGTGCCAGCGACGCGGGGGGCTACGAGCAGTACTTC.